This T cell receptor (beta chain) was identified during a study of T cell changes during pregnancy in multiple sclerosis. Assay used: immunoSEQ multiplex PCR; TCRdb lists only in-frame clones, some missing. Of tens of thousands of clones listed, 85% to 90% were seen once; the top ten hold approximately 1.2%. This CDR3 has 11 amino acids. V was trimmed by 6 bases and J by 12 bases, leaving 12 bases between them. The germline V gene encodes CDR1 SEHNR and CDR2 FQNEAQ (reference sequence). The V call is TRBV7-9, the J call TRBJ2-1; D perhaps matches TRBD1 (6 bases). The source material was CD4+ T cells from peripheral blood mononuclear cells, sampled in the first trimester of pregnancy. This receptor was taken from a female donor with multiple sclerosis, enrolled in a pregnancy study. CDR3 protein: CASSYSTGQFF. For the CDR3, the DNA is TGTGCCAGCAGTTACTCGACAGGGCAGTTCTTC.